The 15 T cell receptor beta chains in this list originate from one sample, sequenced in a study of neurological immune-mediated disorders. TCRdb processed the 5' RACE reads anew with MiXCR; each CDR3 protein has one entry. The sample records 15,000 to 20,000 distinct CDR3 sequences, over 25% being singletons. Sequences were obtained from PBMCs. The receptors shown here come from a man aged 50-60 years with HTLV-1-associated myelopathy (HAM/TSP).

The rearrangement uses TRBV29-1 and TRBJ2-1, with TRBD1 matching over 9 bases. The CDR3 is 14 amino acids. Germline loops: CDR1 SQVTM, CDR2 ANQGSEA. Trimming cost V 3 bases and J 5 bases; bases outside gene matches: 5. The DNA of the CDR3 is TGCAGCGTTGATGGGACAGGGTTCCACAATGAGCAGTTCTTC. It translates to CSVDGTGFHNEQFF.

The V and J genes are TRBV6-5 and TRBJ1-2, with TRBD1 matching 10 bases. The CDR3 covers 14 residues. With 6 bases clipped from V and 6 bases from J, the junction kept 7 bases outside the gene matches. Germline V gene data show CDR1 as MNHEY and CDR2 as SVGAGI. The DNA for the CDR3 is TGTGCCAGCAGGAAGGGACAGGGGAACGATGGCTACACCTTC. This gives the protein CASRKGQGNDGYTF.

This clonotype was detected ten times or more. The chain has TRBV12-3 or TRBV12-4 and TRBJ2-4; TRBD1 matches 9 bases. The CDR3 is 14 amino acids. The V gene end was trimmed by 7 bases and the J gene end by 6 bases; junction bases not matched to a gene: 7. The CDR3 region has the DNA TGTGCCAGCACCCGGGGACAGGGACGAAACATTCAGTACTTC. Translation: CASTRGQGRNIQYF.

This clonotype was recorded at least ten times. The chain has TRBV13 and TRBJ1-2; 8 bases match TRBD1. Germline trimming cut 5 bases from V and 4 bases from J; bases unmatched to any gene: 15. From germline, CDR1 is PRHDT and CDR2 FYEKMQ (reference sequence). The length of the CDR3 is 17 residues. The CDR3 reads CASSPSGGELSGYGYTF. CDR3 DNA sequence: TGTGCCAGCAGCCCTTCAGGGGGCGAGTTATCGGGCTATGGCTACACCTTC.

At least ten counts were recorded for this clonotype. This chain joins TRBV12-3 or TRBV12-4 and TRBJ2-7; D is possibly TRBD1 (5 bases). Trimming cost V 3 bases and J 2 bases, with 11 bases left between them. The CDR3 is made up of 14 amino acids. CDR3 in amino acids: CASSLEQVAYEQYF. The CDR3 DNA reads TGTGCCAGCAGTTTGGAACAGGTGGCCTACGAGCAGTACTTC.

In this sample, this clonotype turned up a few times. V and J are TRBV12-3 or TRBV12-4 and TRBJ1-5, with D perhaps matching TRBD1 (5 bases). With 0 bases removed from V and 0 bases from J, the gap between germline ends came to 9 bases. The CDR3 length is 16 residues. In DNA form, the CDR3 reads TGTGCCAGCAGTTTAGCGGGGGGAGTTAGCAATCAGCCCCAGCATTTT. Translation gives CASSLAGGVSNQPQHF.

This chain joins TRBV20-1 and TRBJ2-2, with TRBD2 matching 14 bases. V was clipped by 2 bases and J by 5 bases; unmatched bases: 4. Germline CDR1 is DFQATT and CDR2 is SNEGSKA (reference sequence). The CDR3 loop spans 16 amino acids. DNA of the CDR3: TGCAGTGCTAGACCGGGACTAGCGGGGGTGACCGGGGAGCTGTTTTTT. This codes for CSARPGLAGVTGELFF.

The rearrangement links TRBV3-1 to TRBJ1-2; 7 nucleotides align to TRBD1. This CDR3 has 16 residues. Trimming took 0 bases from V and 3 from J; bases not matched to a gene: 7. Germline V gene lookup returns CDR1 LGHDT and CDR2 YNNKEL (reference sequence). The CDR3 DNA reads as TGTGCCAGCAGCCAAGACCACAGGGGTGTGCACTATGGCTACACCTTC. Translating it yields CASSQDHRGVHYGYTF.

The V call is TRBV18, the J call TRBJ2-3, with TRBD2 matching 11 bases. Germline CDR1 is KGHSH and CDR2 is LQKENI. V was pared by 6 bases and J by 5 bases, with 7 bases of the junction left unmatched. The CDR3 totals 15 residues. The DNA of the CDR3 is TGTGCCAGCTCCCCTGTAGCGGGGGGGCGAGATACGCAGTATTTT. Protein: CASSPVAGGRDTQYF.

In its sample, this clonotype was seen many times. V is TRBV19 and J is TRBJ1-5; D not certain. This CDR3 contains 14 residues. Trimming shortened V by 3 bases and J by 5 bases, and 11 bases separated the two germline ends. Germline CDR1 reads LNHDA; CDR2 reads SQIVND (reference sequence). CDR3 protein: CASSITRTDQPQHF. DNA for the CDR3: TGTGCCAGTAGTATCACCCGGACCGATCAGCCCCAGCATTTT.

The chain employs TRBV5-1 and TRBJ2-7, with TRBD2 as a possible D gene (6 bases). Germline CDR1 SGHRS, CDR2 YFSETQ. The CDR3 is 13 amino acids. Trimming stripped 3 bases from V and 3 bases from J, with 10 bases between. CDR3 sequence: CASSSGLNYEQYF. CDR3 bases: TGCGCCAGCAGCTCGGGACTGAACTACGAGCAGTACTTC.

The rearrangement links TRBV4-1 to TRBJ1-2; D is possibly TRBD1 (6 bases). The V end was cut by 1 base, the J end by 4 bases, with 13 bases between. This CDR3 is 15 amino acids long. Germline V lookup: CDR1 MGHRA, CDR2 YSYEKL. The CDR3 loop reads CASSQAPGAGYGYTF. CDR3 bases: TGCGCCAGCAGCCAAGCCCCGGGGGCTGGCTATGGCTACACCTTC.

This clonotype came up a few times. The V and J genes are TRBV29-1 and TRBJ2-1; TRBD2 agrees at 11 bases. The CDR3 runs to 14 residues. Trimming at V came to 7 bases and at J to 12 bases, leaving 14 bases not matched to a gene. The germline gives CDR1 SQVTM, CDR2 ANQGSEA. CDR3 in DNA: TGCAGCGCCACCGGGACTAGCGGCCAACTGGCGCAGTTCTTC. It translates to CSATGTSGQLAQFF.

This clonotype was seen only a few times. This rearrangement joins TRBV12-3 or TRBV12-4 to TRBJ2-1; TRBD2 matches 12 bases. This CDR3 has 16 residues. With V trimmed by 5 bases and J by 1 base, 3 bases remained unmatched. The chain's CDR3 is CASSMLAGGSYNEQFF. DNA of the CDR3: TGTGCCAGCAGTATGCTAGCGGGGGGGTCCTACAATGAGCAGTTCTTC.

This clonotype was found a few times. The chain combines TRBV7-9 with TRBJ2-1, with TRBD2 matching 13 bases. Germline V gene sequence: CDR1 SEHNR, CDR2 FQNEAQ (reference sequence). V trimming: 5 bases; J trimming: 7 bases; junction bases outside the gene matches: 17. CDR3 length equals 19 residues. The CDR3 DNA reads TGTGCCAGCAGCGTTGGGACTAGCGGGACCGTTACCTCTCGGAATGAGCAGTTCTTC. It encodes CASSVGTSGTVTSRNEQFF.